Described below is a single T cell receptor (beta chain) sequence and its context. Its antigen is still unknown. The record originates from a study of shared clonotypes between healthy human individuals. It was at deep level that the assay was run. In the source study's methods: For the immunoSEQ data, sequences were junction-only without quality scores, so filtering differed. Sequenced by immunoSEQ multiplex PCR; TCRdb stores in-frame clones only, minus some. The DNA was the basis for D and trimming; V, J and clone size are from that table. This table has some 2.4 million clones, 80% to 95% appearing once. Study outcomes and limitations: Naive subsets typically showed greater estimated richness than memory subsets.

This CDR3 has 15 amino acids. V was cut by 3 bases and J by 0 bases, with 11 bases left in between. The V gene's germline CDR1 is LNHDA and CDR2 SQIVND (reference sequence). The source material was naive CD4+ T cells from PBMCs. Subset: CD45RA+ positively selected. The TCR was taken from a man aged 18-30 years in good health. Some clones in this sample may be carry-over from other donors' samples. The J gene is TRBJ1-2, the V gene TRBV19; D is perhaps TRBD1 (6 bases). CDR3 sequence reads: CASSIKGGSNYGYTF. CDR3 nucleotides: TGTGCCAGTAGTATTAAAGGGGGTTCTAACTATGGCTACACCTTC.